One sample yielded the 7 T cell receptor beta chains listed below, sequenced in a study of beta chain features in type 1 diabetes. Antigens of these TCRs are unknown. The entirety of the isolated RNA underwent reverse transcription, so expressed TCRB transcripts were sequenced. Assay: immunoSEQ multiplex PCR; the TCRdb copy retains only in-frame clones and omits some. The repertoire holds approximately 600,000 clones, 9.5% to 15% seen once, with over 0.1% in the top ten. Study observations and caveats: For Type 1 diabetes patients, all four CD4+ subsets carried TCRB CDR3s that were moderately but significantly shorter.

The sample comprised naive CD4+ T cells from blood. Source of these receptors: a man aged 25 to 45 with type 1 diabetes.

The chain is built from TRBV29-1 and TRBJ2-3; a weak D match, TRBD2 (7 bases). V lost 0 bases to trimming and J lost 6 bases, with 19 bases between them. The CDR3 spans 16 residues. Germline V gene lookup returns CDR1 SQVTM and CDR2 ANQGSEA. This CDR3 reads CSVEEGGAVVWDTQYF. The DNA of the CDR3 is TGCAGCGTTGAAGAAGGGGGGGCCGTTGTTTGGGATACGCAGTATTTT.

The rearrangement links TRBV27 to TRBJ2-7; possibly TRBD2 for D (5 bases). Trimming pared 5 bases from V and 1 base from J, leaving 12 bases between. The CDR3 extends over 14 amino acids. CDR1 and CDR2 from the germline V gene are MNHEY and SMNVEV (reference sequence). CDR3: CASSLKGASYEQYF. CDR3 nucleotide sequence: TGTGCCAGCAGTCTCAAGGGAGCGTCCTACGAGCAGTACTTC.

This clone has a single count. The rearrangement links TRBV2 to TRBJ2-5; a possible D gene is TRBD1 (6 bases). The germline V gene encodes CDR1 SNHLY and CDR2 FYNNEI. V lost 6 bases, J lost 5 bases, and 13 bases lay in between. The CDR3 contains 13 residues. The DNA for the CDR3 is TGTGCCAGCAGAGCCACAGGGACGGAGACCCAGTACTTC. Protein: CASRATGTETQYF.

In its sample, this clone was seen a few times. The CDR3 loop reads CASSFRSGQGEKLFF. CDR3 sequence (DNA): TGCGCCAGCAGCTTCCGATCGGGACAGGGCGAAAAACTGTTTTTT. The chain uses TRBV5-1 and TRBJ1-4; 9 bases line up with TRBD1. The V segment lost 2 bases and the J segment 8 bases; nucleotides outside the gene matches: 7. Germline CDR1 and CDR2: SGHRS and YFSETQ. The CDR3 extends over 15 amino acids. Together with reference TRBV5-1 and TRBJ1-4, the CDR3 gives the full variable domain: KAGVTQTPRYLIKTRGQQVTLSCSPISGHRSVSWYQQTPGQGLQFLFEYFSETQRNKGNFPGRFSGRQFSNSRSEMNVSTLELGDSALYLCASSFRSGQGEKLFFGSGTQLSVL.

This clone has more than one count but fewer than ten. The CDR3 region is CASSLGLAVAETQYF. CDR3 DNA sequence: TGTGCCAGCAGCTTGGGACTAGCGGTGGCAGAGACCCAGTACTTC. This chain connects TRBV5-4 to TRBJ2-5, with 9 positions matching TRBD2. This CDR3 spans 15 amino acids. Looked up from germline, CDR1 is SGHNT and CDR2 is YYREEE (reference sequence). J lost 4 bases, V lost 0 bases, and 4 bases had no gene match.

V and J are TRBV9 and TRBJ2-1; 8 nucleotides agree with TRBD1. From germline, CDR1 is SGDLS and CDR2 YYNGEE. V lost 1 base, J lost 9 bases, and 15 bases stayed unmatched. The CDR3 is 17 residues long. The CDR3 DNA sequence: TGTGCCAGCAGCGTAACCCCGGCAGGGGGCTGGAATAGTGAGCAGTTCTTC. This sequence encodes CASSVTPAGGWNSEQFF. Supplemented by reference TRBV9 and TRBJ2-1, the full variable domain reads DSGVTQTPKHLITATGQRVTLRCSPRSGDLSVYWYQQSLDQGLQFLIQYYNGEERAKGNILERFSAQQFPDLHSELNLSSLELGDSALYFCASSVTPAGGWNSEQFFGPGTRLTVL.

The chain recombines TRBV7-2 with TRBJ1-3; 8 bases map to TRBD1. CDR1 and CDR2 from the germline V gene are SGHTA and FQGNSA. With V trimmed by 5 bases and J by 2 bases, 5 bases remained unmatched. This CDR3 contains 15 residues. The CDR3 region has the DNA TGTGCCAGCAGCGCCACAGGGGGAGCTGGAAACACCATATATTTT. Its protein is CASSATGGAGNTIYF.